The 23 T cell receptor beta chains below were found in one sample sequenced in a study of T cells in narcolepsy. Libraries were prepared by immunoSEQ multiplex PCR; TCRdb keeps only in-frame clonotypes and omits some of them. Of about 31,000 clones detected, 78% appear once; the ten largest clones hold over 1%. Sequencing was carried out using CD45RA- memory CD4+ T cells from PBMCs. These receptors originate from a human donor with narcolepsy.

This rearrangement joins TRBV30 to TRBJ2-5; the D is unclear. TRBJ2-7 matches the DNA end more closely, so the J call is doubtful. Germline CDR1 reads GTSNPN; CDR2 reads SVGIG (reference sequence). The CDR3 consists of 13 residues. The CDR3 nucleotides are TGTGCCTGGAGTGTAGACTCATACTACGAGCAGTACTTC. It encodes CAWSVDSYYEQYF.

The genes are TRBV19 and TRBJ2-1, with 10 bases aligning to TRBD1. Germline-derived CDR1 and CDR2 are LNHDA and SQIVND (reference sequence). V lost 7 bases and J lost 7; bases outside the gene matches: 10. The CDR3 loop spans 15 amino acids. The CDR3 DNA is TGTGCCAGTAAGAGACCGGGACAGGGGTGGAATGAGCAGTTCTTC. It codes for CASKRPGQGWNEQFF.

The CDR3 spells CASSYSSDYYGYTF. In DNA form, the CDR3 reads TGTGCCAGCAGTTACTCTTCGGATTACTATGGCTACACCTTC. V usage is TRBV6-5 and J usage is TRBJ1-2, with D unresolved. The germline V gene encodes CDR1 MNHEY and CDR2 SVGAGI. The germline V and J ends were trimmed by 0 bases and 3 bases, with 8 bases remaining between them. This CDR3 is 14 amino acids long.

J is TRBJ2-2 and V is TRBV29-1; 10 nucleotides match TRBD1. This CDR3 spans 17 amino acids. V lost 7 bases, J lost 6 bases, and 17 bases stayed unmatched. The germline CDR1 and CDR2 sequences are SQVTM and ANQGSEA. The CDR3 spells CSASDRGQHNQAGELFF. DNA for the CDR3: TGCAGCGCCTCAGACAGGGGGCAACATAATCAGGCCGGGGAGCTGTTTTTT.

The V and J genes are TRBV28 and TRBJ1-1, with D unclear. V dropped 6 bases and J dropped 1 base, with 6 bases sitting between them. The CDR3 is 12 amino acids. Germline V gene lookup returns CDR1 MDHEN and CDR2 SYDVKM. CDR3 in amino acids: CASSIKNTEAFF. The CDR3 DNA is TGTGCCAGCAGCATAAAGAACACTGAAGCTTTCTTT.

This clone was counted a few times. This chain joins TRBV19 and TRBJ1-5; D might be TRBD1 (5 bases). Between the trimmed V and J ends, which lost 0 bases and 7 bases, there was a span of 22 bases. CDR1 LNHDA and CDR2 SQIVND come from the germline V gene (reference sequence). The length of the CDR3 is 18 residues. The CDR3 loop is CASSIDLRGRVILQPQHF. CDR3 DNA sequence: TGTGCCAGTAGTATAGATCTGAGGGGCAGGGTGATTTTACAGCCCCAGCATTTT.

DNA of the CDR3: TGTGCCACCAGCAGGGGCGGGATGAACACTGAAGCTTTCTTT. It encodes CATSRGGMNTEAFF. V usage is TRBV15 and J usage is TRBJ1-1; D unclear. Germline lookup yields CDR1 LNHNV and CDR2 YYDKDF (reference sequence). There are 14 residues in the CDR3. V shed 3 bases and J shed 0 bases, with 8 bases lying between them.

V is TRBV6-6 and J is TRBJ1-5; possibly TRBD1 for D (6 bases). V dropped 7 bases and J dropped 6 bases, with 16 bases sitting between them. The CDR3 consists of 14 residues. Germline loops: CDR1 MNHNY, CDR2 SVGAGI (reference sequence). DNA for the CDR3: TGTGCCAGCACCCCAAGAGGGGGTAGTCAGCCCCAGCATTTT. Encoded protein: CASTPRGGSQPQHF.

The chain carries TRBV30 and TRBJ1-2; the D gene is possibly TRBD1 (5 bases). Germline loops: CDR1 GTSNPN, CDR2 SVGIG (reference sequence). Between the trimmed V and J ends, which lost 3 bases and 9 bases, there was a span of 14 bases. The CDR3 contains 12 residues. CDR3 bases: TGTGCCTGGAGAAGGGGTGGGATTCGCTACACCTTC. Protein product: CAWRRGGIRYTF.

The genes are TRBV29-1 and TRBJ1-2; D gene unclear. This CDR3 contains 13 residues. CDR1 and CDR2 (germline): SQVTM, ANQGSEA. Trimming took 7 bases from V and 8 from J, leaving 20 bases between them. CDR3 nucleotide sequence: TGCAGCGCCGAGAGGACGGAATCTTGGGGCTACACCTTC. Residues: CSAERTESWGYTF.

The V gene is TRBV6-1, the J gene TRBJ1-5; tentatively, D is TRBD1 (6 bases). The CDR3 spans 16 residues. In germline, CDR1 is MNHNS, CDR2 SASEGT. The V end was cut by 11 bases, the J end by 2 bases, with 22 bases between. The CDR3: CACGEGWGGGNQPQHF. CDR3 bases: TGTGCCTGCGGGGAAGGATGGGGGGGCGGCAATCAGCCCCAGCATTTT.

The chain joins TRBV18 to TRBJ2-1, with D possibly being TRBD1 (5 bases). This CDR3 is built from 14 residues. Per germline, CDR1 KGHSH and CDR2 LQKENI. The V end was cut by 6 bases, the J end by 4 bases, with 13 bases between. CDR3 in amino acids: CASSPSQGYNEQFF. The CDR3 DNA follows: TGTGCCAGCTCCCCATCCCAGGGTTACAATGAGCAGTTCTTC. Looking up the rest from reference TRBV18 and TRBJ2-1 gives the full variable domain: NAGVMQNPRHLVRRRGQEARLRCSPMKGHSHVYWYRQLPEEGLKFMVYLQKENIIDESGMPKERFSAEFPKEGPSILRIQQVVRGDSAAYFCASSPSQGYNEQFFGPGTRLTVL.

This chain uses TRBV2 with TRBJ1-1; D not resolved. Germline V CDR1 and CDR2: SNHLY, FYNNEI. Trimming cost V 7 bases and J 4 bases, with 13 bases left between them. The CDR3 contains 13 residues. CDR3 protein: CASKVDSFTEAFF. The CDR3 coding sequence is TGTGCCAGCAAGGTGGATTCGTTCACTGAAGCTTTCTTT.

This chain joins TRBV15 and TRBJ2-5, with TRBD1 identical over 9 bases. From germline, CDR1 is LNHNV and CDR2 YYDKDF (reference sequence). The CDR3 is 16 amino acids. With 3 bases clipped from V and 2 bases from J, the junction kept 7 bases outside the gene matches. The CDR3 spells CATSSGVDRGQETQYF. The DNA of the CDR3 is TGTGCCACCAGCAGTGGGGTGGACAGGGGACAAGAGACCCAGTACTTC.

This sequence joins TRBV6-5 and TRBJ2-7; no reliable D call. Germline V gene lookup returns CDR1 MNHEY and CDR2 SVGAGI. The length of the CDR3 is 13 residues. Trimming pared 5 bases from V and 4 bases from J, leaving 12 bases between. The chain's CDR3 is CASSEAARYEQYF. As DNA, the CDR3 is TGTGCCAGCAGTGAAGCAGCAAGATACGAGCAGTACTTC.

The chain links TRBV18 to TRBJ2-1; TRBD2 is a possible D gene (6 bases). CDR1 and CDR2 from the germline V gene are KGHSH and LQKENI. This CDR3 region has 18 residues. V lost 2 bases, J lost 0 bases, and 17 bases lay in between. The CDR3, as DNA: TGTGCCAGCTCACCAACGGCAGCGGGCGGACTCTCCTACAATGAGCAGTTCTTC. It yields the protein CASSPTAAGGLSYNEQFF.

The chain employs TRBV6-5 and TRBJ1-2; weak D call: TRBD1 (6 bases). The CDR3 is 14 amino acids. Germline V lookup: CDR1 MNHEY, CDR2 SVGAGI. The V end lost 7 bases, the J end lost 7 bases, and 19 bases lay between the germline ends. This chain's CDR3 is CASTDLGARGGYTF. The CDR3 nucleotides read TGTGCCAGCACCGACTTGGGGGCCAGGGGTGGCTACACCTTC.

The rearrangement joins TRBV5-4 to TRBJ2-1; no firm D call. Germline-derived CDR1 and CDR2 are SGHNT and YYREEE (reference sequence). Trimming left V 2 bases short and J 4 bases short, with 10 bases between. CDR3 size: 14 residues. The CDR3 DNA is TGTGCCAGCAGCTTAGACTCCGTATACAATGAGCAGTTCTTC. This encodes CASSLDSVYNEQFF.

The V and J genes are TRBV19 and TRBJ1-5; 8 bases align to TRBD1. V lost 6 bases to trimming and J lost 0 bases; unmatched junction nucleotides: 13. CDR1 is LNHDA and CDR2 is SQIVND in the germline V gene (reference sequence). The CDR3 covers 18 residues. The CDR3 DNA follows: TGTGCCAGTAGCAACAGGGGGGCGGGACAAGGTAGCAATCAGCCCCAGCATTTT. Encoded protein: CASSNRGAGQGSNQPQHF.

V is TRBV27 and J is TRBJ2-3, with TRBD1 matching over 9 bases. V dropped 2 bases and J dropped 6; count of bases not matched to a gene: 6. The CDR3 totals 15 residues. Germline CDR1 and CDR2: MNHEY and SMNVEV (reference sequence). CDR3 protein: CASSLPGQGVDTQYF. CDR3 nucleotide sequence: TGTGCCAGCAGTTTACCGGGACAGGGAGTGGATACGCAGTATTTT.

V gene TRBV2 combines with J gene TRBJ2-5; the D gene is possibly TRBD2 (6 bases). V lost 2 bases, J lost 5 bases, and 15 bases lay in between. Germline values: CDR1 SNHLY, CDR2 FYNNEI. This CDR3 has 15 residues. CDR3 loop: CASSERGNGGETQYF. As DNA, the CDR3 is TGTGCCAGCAGTGAACGGGGCAACGGAGGGGAGACCCAGTACTTC.

The gene calls are TRBV7-2 and TRBJ2-3; D remains unclear. CDR3 length: 16 amino acids. CDR1 SGHTA and CDR2 FQGNSA come from the germline V gene. V gave up 2 bases and J gave up 4 bases, with 16 bases separating them. The CDR3 DNA follows: TGTGCCAGCAGCTTATTGCTAGGGCGACCTTCAGATACGCAGTATTTT. Translated, it gives CASSLLLGRPSDTQYF.

CDR3: CASTTGGSWTGELFF. The CDR3 DNA reads TGCGCCAGCACCACAGGGGGCAGTTGGACCGGGGAGCTGTTTTTT. The chain uses TRBV5-1 and TRBJ2-2; 9 bases are a match to TRBD1. The germline gives CDR1 SGHRS, CDR2 YFSETQ. V lost 6 bases, J lost 5 bases, and 8 bases stayed unmatched. This CDR3 contains 15 residues.